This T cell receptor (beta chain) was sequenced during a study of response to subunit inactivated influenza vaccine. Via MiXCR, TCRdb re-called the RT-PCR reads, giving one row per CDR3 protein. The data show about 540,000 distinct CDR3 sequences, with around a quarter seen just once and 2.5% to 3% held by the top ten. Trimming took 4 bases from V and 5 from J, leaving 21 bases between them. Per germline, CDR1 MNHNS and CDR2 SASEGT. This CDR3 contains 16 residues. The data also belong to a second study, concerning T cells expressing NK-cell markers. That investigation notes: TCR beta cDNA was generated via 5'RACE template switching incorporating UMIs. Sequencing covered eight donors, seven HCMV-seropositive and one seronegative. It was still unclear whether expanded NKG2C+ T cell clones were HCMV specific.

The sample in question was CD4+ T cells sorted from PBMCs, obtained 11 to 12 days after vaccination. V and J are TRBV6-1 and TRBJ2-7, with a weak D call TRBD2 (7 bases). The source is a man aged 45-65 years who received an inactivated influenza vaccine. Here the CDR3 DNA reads TGTGCCAGCAGTGGAGGGGGAGGGCTCCTCCTGGACGAGCAGTACTTC. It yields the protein CASSGGGGLLLDEQYF.